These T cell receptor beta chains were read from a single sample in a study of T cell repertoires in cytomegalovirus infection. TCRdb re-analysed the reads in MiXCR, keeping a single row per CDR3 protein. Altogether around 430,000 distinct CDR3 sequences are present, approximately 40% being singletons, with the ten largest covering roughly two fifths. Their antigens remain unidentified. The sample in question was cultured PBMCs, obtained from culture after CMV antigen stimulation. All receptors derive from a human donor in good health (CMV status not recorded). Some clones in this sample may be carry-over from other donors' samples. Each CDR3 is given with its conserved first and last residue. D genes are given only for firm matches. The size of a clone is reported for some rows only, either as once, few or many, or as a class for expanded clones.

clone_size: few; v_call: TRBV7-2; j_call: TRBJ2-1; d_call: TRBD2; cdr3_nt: TGTGCCAGCAGCCCAAGGACTAGCACCAATGAGCAGTTCTTC; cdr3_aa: CASSPRTSTNEQFF
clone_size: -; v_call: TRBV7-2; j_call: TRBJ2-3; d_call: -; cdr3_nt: TGTGCCAGCAGCATTCGGGCAGGGACAGATACGCAGTATTTT; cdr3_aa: CASSIRAGTDTQYF
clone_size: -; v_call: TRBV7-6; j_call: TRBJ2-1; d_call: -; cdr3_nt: TGTGCCAGCAGCTCCCGGTCAGGAAATTCCAATGAGCAGTTCTTC; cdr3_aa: CASSSRSGNSNEQFF
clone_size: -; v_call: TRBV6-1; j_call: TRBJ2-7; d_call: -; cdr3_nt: TGTGCCAGCGAAGACTGGAGGGAGCAGTACTTC; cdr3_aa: CASEDWREQYF
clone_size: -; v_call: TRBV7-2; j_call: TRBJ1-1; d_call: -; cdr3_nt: TGTGCCAGCTCCAGGGTAGGACGTGAAGCTTTCTTT; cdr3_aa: CASSRVGREAFF
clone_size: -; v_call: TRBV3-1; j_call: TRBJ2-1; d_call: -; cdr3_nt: TGTGCCAGCAGCCAACCAGGGGGGGATGAGCAGTTCTTC; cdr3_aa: CASSQPGGDEQFF
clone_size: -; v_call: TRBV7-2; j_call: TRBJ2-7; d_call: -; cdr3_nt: TGTGCCAGCAGCCAAGGGATTTCTTCCTTTTACGAGCAGTACTTC; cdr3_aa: CASSQGISSFYEQYF
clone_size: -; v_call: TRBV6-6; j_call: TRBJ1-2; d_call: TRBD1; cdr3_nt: TGTGCCAGCAGTCACCAAAGGACAGGGGACTTCTATGGCTACACCTTC; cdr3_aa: CASSHQRTGDFYGYTF
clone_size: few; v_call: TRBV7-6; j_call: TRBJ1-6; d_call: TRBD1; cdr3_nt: TGTGCCAGCAGCAGGGGACAGACCAATTCACCCCTCCACTTT; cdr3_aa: CASSRGQTNSPLHF
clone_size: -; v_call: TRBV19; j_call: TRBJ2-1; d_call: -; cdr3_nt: TGTGCCAGTAGTATAAGGACTCTAAGCAATGAGCAGTTCTTC; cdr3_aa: CASSIRTLSNEQFF
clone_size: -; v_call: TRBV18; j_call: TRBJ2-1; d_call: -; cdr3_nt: TGTGCCAGCTCACCAGCTAGCCCGGAGGTCTCCTACAATGAGCAGTTCTTC; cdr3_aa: CASSPASPEVSYNEQFF
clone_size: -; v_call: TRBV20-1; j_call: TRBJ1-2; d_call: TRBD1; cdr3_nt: TGCAGTGACAGAAGGCAGGGGGGGAATGGCTACACCTTC; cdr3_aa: CSDRRQGGNGYTF
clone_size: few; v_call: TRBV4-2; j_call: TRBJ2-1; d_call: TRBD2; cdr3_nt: TGTGCCAGCAGCCAAGAACCCGCGGGGGACTACAATGAGCAGTTCTTC; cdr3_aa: CASSQEPAGDYNEQFF
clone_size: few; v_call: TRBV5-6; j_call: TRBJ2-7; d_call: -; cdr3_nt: TGTGCCAGCAGCCATACAGGGTCCTACGAGCAGTACTTC; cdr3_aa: CASSHTGSYEQYF
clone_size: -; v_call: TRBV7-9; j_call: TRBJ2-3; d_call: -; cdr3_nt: TGTGCCAGCAGCTTAATCCCACTTACAGATACGCAGTATTTT; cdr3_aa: CASSLIPLTDTQYF
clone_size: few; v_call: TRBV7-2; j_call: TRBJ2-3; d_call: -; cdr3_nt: TGTGCCAGCAGCCCCCTCCCTAGCACAGATACGCAGTATTTT; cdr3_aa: CASSPLPSTDTQYF
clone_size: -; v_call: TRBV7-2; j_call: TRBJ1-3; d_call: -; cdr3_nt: TGTGCCAGCAGCTTAGGGGGGCGGGCTGACACCATATATTTT; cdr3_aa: CASSLGGRADTIYF
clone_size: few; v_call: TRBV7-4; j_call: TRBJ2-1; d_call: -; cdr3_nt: TGTGCCAGCAGCCTCCTAAGGGGGGCGGGGACCAGGAACAATGAGCAGTTCTTC; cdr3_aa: CASSLLRGAGTRNNEQFF
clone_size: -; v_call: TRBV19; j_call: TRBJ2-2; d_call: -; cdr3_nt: TGTGCCAGTAGTAAAAGGAGCACCGGGGTGCTGTTTTTT; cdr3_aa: CASSKRSTGVLFF
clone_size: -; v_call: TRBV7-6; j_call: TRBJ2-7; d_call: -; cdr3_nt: TGTGCCAGCAGCTTAGAGGTAGCCCAAGCAGGGGAAGAGCAGTACTTC; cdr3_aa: CASSLEVAQAGEEQYF
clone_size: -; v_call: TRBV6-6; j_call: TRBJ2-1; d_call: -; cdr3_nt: TGTGCCAGCAGTTACATCACTCCCCCCGGCAATGAGCAGTTCTTC; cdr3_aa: CASSYITPPGNEQFF
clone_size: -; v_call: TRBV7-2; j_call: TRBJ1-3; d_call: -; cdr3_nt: TGTGCCAGCAGCCCTCGGGACATTCCTGGAAACACCATATATTTT; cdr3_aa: CASSPRDIPGNTIYF
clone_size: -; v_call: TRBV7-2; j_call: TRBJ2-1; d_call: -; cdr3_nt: TGTGCCAGCAGCCCCCAACAGGGTCCAGGTGAGCAGTTCTTC; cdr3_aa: CASSPQQGPGEQFF
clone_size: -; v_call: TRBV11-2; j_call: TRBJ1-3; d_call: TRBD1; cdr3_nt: TGTGCCAGCAGCTTAGGAAGAGGGACAGGGGTAACTGGAAACACCATATATTTT; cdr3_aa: CASSLGRGTGVTGNTIYF
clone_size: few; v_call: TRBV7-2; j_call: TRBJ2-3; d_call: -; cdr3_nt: TGTGCCAGCAGGGTCGGCGGGGCCCTGGGTACGCAGTATTTT; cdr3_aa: CASRVGGALGTQYF
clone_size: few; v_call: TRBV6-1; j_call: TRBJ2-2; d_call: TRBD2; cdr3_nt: TGTGCCAGCAGTCCGAGACTAGCGGGGAACACCGGGGAGCTGTTTTTT; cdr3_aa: CASSPRLAGNTGELFF
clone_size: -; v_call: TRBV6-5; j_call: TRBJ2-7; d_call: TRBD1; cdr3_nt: TGTGCCAGCACGGGGAGACAGGGAGCCAACGAGCAGTACTTC; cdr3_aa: CASTGRQGANEQYF
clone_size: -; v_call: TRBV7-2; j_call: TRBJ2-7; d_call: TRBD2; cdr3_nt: TGTGCCAGCAGCGTGGGACTAGCGGGGGGGCTTATTGACTACGAGCAGTACTTC; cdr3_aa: CASSVGLAGGLIDYEQYF
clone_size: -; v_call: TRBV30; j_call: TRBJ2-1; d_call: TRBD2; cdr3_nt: TGTGCCTGGACCGGGGGGGGGGGAAACAATGAGCAGTTCTTC; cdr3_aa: CAWTGGGGNNEQFF
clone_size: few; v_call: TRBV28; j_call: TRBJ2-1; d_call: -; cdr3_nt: TGTGCCAGCAGTCAAGTACGTCTCTACAATGAGCAGTTCTTC; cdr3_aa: CASSQVRLYNEQFF
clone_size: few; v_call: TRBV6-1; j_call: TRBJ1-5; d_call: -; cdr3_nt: TGTGCCAGCAGTGAACGGGGGCTGGGGCAGCCCCAGCATTTT; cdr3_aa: CASSERGLGQPQHF
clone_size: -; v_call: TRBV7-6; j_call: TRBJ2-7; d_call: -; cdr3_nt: TGTGCCAGCAGCCCCGCGGGACGGGCGAGCTCCTACGAGCAGTACTTC; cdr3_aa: CASSPAGRASSYEQYF
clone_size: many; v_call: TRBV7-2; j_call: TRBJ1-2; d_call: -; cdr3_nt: TGTGCCAGCAGCTTCGACACGTCTCGCTCGGGCTACACCTTC; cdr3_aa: CASSFDTSRSGYTF
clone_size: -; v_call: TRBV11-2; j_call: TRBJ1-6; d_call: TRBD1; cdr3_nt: TGTGCCAGCAGCCATCTATCATTCAGGGAGACAGGGGGTAGAGGATCACCCCTCCACTTT; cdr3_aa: CASSHLSFRETGGRGSPLHF
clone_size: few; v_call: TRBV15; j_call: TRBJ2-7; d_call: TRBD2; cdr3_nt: TGTGCCACCAGCAGAGATGGAGGGCGGGGGACCTCCTACGAGCAGTACTTC; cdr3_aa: CATSRDGGRGTSYEQYF
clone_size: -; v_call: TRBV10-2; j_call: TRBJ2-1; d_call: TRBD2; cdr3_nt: TGCGCCAGCAGGGTCGAGACTAGCGGTAGCTCCTACAATGAGCAGTTCTTC; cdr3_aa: CASRVETSGSSYNEQFF
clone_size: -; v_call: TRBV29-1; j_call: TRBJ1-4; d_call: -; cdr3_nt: TGCAGCGTTGAAGATCCGCGGAATGAAAAACTGTTTTTT; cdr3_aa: CSVEDPRNEKLFF
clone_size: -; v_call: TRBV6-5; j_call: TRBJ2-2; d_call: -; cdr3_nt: TGTGCCAGCAGTTACTCCGGGAGGGGGCCGGAGCTGTTTTTT; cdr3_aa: CASSYSGRGPELFF
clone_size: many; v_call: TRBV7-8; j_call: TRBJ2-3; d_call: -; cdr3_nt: TGTGCCAGCAGCTTAGCGGCCAGCCCGGCGGCAGATACGCAGTATTTT; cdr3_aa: CASSLAASPAADTQYF
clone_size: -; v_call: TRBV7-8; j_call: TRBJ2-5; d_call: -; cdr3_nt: TGTGCCAGCAGCCCCCGCGAGGGCCAAGAGACCCAGTACTTC; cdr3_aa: CASSPREGQETQYF
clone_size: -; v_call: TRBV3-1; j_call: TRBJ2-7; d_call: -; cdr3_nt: TGTGCCAGCAGCCAAGGGACGGCTCCCCACGAGCAGTACTTC; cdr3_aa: CASSQGTAPHEQYF
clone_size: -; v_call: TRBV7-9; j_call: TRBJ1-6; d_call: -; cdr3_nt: TGTGCCAGCAGGCGACAAGGGGGGGATCCCCTCCACTTT; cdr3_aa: CASRRQGGDPLHF
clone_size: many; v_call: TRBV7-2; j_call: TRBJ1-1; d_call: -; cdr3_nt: TGTGCCAGCAGCTTAGCGTGGGAGACGGTTGAAGCTTTCTTT; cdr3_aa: CASSLAWETVEAFF
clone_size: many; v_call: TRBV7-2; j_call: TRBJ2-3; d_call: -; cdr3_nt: TGTGCCAGCAGCTCGCGACGGGCCGAAGATACGCAGTATTTT; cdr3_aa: CASSSRRAEDTQYF
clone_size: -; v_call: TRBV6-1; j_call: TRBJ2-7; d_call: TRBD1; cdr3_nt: TGTGCCAGCGCTCCCCGGACAGGGACGTACGACGAGCAGTACTTC; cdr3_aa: CASAPRTGTYDEQYF
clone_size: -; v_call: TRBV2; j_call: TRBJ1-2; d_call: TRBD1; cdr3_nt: TGTGCCAGCAGTGCCAGGGGGCTTATCTATGGCTACACCTTC; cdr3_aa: CASSARGLIYGYTF
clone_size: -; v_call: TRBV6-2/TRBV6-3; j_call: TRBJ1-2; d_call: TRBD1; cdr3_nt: TGTGCCAGCAGTCCCCGGGACAGGGGCTATGGCTACACCTTC; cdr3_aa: CASSPRDRGYGYTF
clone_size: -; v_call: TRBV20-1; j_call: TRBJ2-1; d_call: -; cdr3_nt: TGCAGTGCTAGAGATCCCGGGGATGAGCAGTTCTTC; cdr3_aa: CSARDPGDEQFF
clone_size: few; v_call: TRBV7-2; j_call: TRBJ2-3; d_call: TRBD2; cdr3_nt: TGTGCCAGCAGCATACCGGGACTAGCGGGAGATGGAGATACGCAGTATTTT; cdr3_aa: CASSIPGLAGDGDTQYF